This T cell receptor beta chain was sequenced in a study of blood T cell repertoires in COVID-19. In the original workflow: Nucleated cell counts were estimated from reference gene primer amplification. The table came from immunoSEQ multiplex PCR; TCRdb's copy has only in-frame clones and leaves some out. From that table come the V and J calls and clone size; the DNA was used to work out D and trimming. The table lists more than 250,000 clones, roughly 90% of them singletons, with around 6% in the top ten. Germline V lookup: CDR1 MNHEY, CDR2 SMNVEV (reference sequence). Trimming cost V 8 bases and J 2 bases, with 9 bases left between them. The CDR3 spans 12 residues.

The sequenced material came from peripheral blood. V gene TRBV27 combines with J gene TRBJ1-2; D gene unclear. The receptor was isolated from a man aged 18-30 years who had recovered from COVID-19. As DNA, the CDR3 is TGTGCCAGCTCAGGAGGAAACTATGGCTACACCTTC. Residues: CASSGGNYGYTF.